This record looks at one TCR beta chain sequence and its context. The source of the sample is a study of CD8 T cells in Susac syndrome. The CDR3 spans 16 residues. In germline, CDR1 is SGHTA, CDR2 FQGNSA. Trimming removed 5 bases from V and 1 base from J, with 16 bases in between. Random hexamers were used to reverse transcribe the RNA input (about 0.5 to 1 ug). MiXCR was run by TCRdb on the immunoSEQ multiplex PCR reads, yielding one entry per CDR3 protein. The sample carries about 200,000 distinct CDR3 sequences, approximately 93% recorded once. This TCR derives from a human donor in good health. Sequencing was performed on CD4+ T cells from PBMCs. The chain recombines TRBV7-2 with TRBJ2-3, with TRBD2 as a possible D gene (7 bases). The CDR3 reads CASSPTPGGGTDTQYF. The CDR3 coding sequence is TGTGCCAGCAGCCCTACTCCGGGGGGCGGCACAGATACGCAGTATTTT.